This T cell receptor (beta chain) was retrieved from a study of response to subunit inactivated influenza vaccine. Using its own MiXCR run on the RT-PCR reads, TCRdb lists one record per CDR3 protein. Of roughly 780,000 distinct CDR3 sequences listed, less than 20% are singletons. The receptor's source is a man in his fifties or sixties who received an inactivated influenza vaccine. Material: PBMCs from blood, obtained 5 days after vaccination.

The CDR3 DNA is TGCGCCAGCACCCCAGGGACAGGTCTCTCCTACGAGCAGTACTTC. Amino acids: CASTPGTGLSYEQYF. V is TRBV5-1 and J is TRBJ2-7; TRBD1 matches at 8 bases. CDR3 length equals 15 residues. The ends lost 6 bases at V and 0 bases at J; junction bases unmatched: 8. Germline V gene data show CDR1 as SGHRS and CDR2 as YFSETQ.